Listed here is a single T cell receptor beta chain. Trimming cost V 4 bases and J 3 bases, with 16 bases left between them. There are 17 residues in the CDR3. The V gene's germline CDR1 is SNHLY and CDR2 FYNNEI. This sample was taken from a study of T cell changes during pregnancy in multiple sclerosis. Data came from immunoSEQ multiplex PCR; TCRdb stores just in-frame clones and leaves some out. This sample yields approximately 100,000 clones, of which roughly nine tenths are seen a single time; 3.5% belongs to the top ten. The sequence derives from a female donor with multiple sclerosis, enrolled in a pregnancy study. The material was peripheral blood, obtained after pregnancy. This chain connects TRBV2 to TRBJ2-6; tentative D call: TRBD2 (6 bases). CDR3 protein: CASSALSMGGGANVLTF. CDR3 DNA: TGTGCCAGCAGTGCCCTATCTATGGGGGGTGGGGCCAACGTCCTGACTTTC.